The sequence of this T cell receptor (beta chain) was determined in a study of T cell responses to AZD1222 COVID-19 vaccine. Comment on this clone: What it binds is not known.

Overall study findings and caveats: Repertoires were obtained only post-peak T cell response. Just a handful of AZD1222 recipients tested seropositive at baseline. Spike-spanning, vaccine-associated CD4 TCRs were dominant at 160-218 and 743-854. The reported proportion of spike-specific TCRs targeting unmutated variant regions was nearly half.

Assay: immunoSEQ multiplex PCR; the TCRdb copy retains only in-frame clones and omits some. The sample holds 150,000 to 200,000 clones, 85% to 95% seen once. This TCR came from an adult who received the MenACWY meningococcal vaccine as a control. The sequences come from peripheral blood, collected 28 days after the second dose of the MenACWY control vaccine.

In DNA form, the CDR3 reads TGTGCCAGCAGTAAGGACGTCGCTGGCTACACCTTC. Translation gives CASSKDVAGYTF. This chain connects TRBV28 to TRBJ1-2; no firm D call. The germline V and J ends were trimmed by 5 bases and 7 bases, with 11 bases remaining between them. This CDR3 contains 12 residues. Germline V gene lookup returns CDR1 MDHEN and CDR2 SYDVKM.